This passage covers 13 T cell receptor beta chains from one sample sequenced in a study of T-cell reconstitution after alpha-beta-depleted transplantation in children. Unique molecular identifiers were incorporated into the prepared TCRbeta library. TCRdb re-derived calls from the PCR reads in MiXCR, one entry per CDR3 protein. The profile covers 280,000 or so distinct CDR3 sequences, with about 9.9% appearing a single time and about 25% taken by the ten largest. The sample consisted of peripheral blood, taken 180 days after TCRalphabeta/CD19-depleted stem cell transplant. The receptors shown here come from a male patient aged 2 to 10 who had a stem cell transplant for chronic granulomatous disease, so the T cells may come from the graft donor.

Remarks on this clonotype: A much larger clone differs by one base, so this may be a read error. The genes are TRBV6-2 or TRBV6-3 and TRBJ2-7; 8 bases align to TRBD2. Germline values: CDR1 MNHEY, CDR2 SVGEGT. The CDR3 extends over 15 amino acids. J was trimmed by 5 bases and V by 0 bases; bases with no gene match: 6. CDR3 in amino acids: CASSYSTGGGHEQYF. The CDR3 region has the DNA TGTGCCAGCAGTTACTCGACCGGGGGGGGCCACGAGCAGTACTTC.

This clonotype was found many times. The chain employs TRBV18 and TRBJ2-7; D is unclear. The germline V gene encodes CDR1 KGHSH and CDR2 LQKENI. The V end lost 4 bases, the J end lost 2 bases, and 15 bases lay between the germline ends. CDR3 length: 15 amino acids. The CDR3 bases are TGTGCCAGCTCACTCACCCTAGGGTCGACCTACGAGCAGTACTTC. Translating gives CASSLTLGSTYEQYF.

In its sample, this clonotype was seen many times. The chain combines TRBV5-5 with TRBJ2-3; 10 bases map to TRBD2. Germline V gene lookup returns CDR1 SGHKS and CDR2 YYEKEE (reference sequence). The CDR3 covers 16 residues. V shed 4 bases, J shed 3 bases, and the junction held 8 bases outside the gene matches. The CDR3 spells CASSALAGVQTDTQYF. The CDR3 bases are TGTGCCAGCAGCGCCCTAGCGGGGGTACAAACAGATACGCAGTATTTT.

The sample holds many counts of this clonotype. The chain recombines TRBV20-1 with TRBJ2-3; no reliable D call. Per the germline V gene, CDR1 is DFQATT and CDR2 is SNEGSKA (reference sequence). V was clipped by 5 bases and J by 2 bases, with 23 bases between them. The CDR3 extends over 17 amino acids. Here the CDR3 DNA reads TGCAGTGCTGTAGAGTCGTTCTCCTCGGTGTTCACAGATACGCAGTATTTT. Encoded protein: CSAVESFSSVFTDTQYF.

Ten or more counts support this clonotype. CDR3 loop: CASSLSGTGAREQYF. The CDR3 nucleotides are TGTGCCAGCAGCCTCTCCGGGACAGGGGCTCGCGAGCAGTACTTC. J is TRBJ2-7 and V is TRBV7-6; 10 nucleotides agree with TRBD1. V gave up 5 bases and J gave up 6 bases; unmatched junction bases: 10. Germline-derived CDR1 and CDR2 are SGHVS and FNYEAQ. The CDR3 runs to 15 residues.

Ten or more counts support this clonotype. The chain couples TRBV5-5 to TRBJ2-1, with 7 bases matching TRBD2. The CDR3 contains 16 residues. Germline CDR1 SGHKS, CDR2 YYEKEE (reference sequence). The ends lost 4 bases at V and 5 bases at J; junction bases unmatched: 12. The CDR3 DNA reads TGTGCCAGCAGCATTGCCCCACTGAGCGGGAACAATGAGCAGTTCTTC. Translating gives CASSIAPLSGNNEQFF.

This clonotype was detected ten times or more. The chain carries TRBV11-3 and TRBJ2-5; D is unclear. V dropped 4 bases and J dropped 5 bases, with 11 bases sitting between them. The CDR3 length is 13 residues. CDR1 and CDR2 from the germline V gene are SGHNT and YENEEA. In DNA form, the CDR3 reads TGTGCCAGCAGCTCGGATTCTGGGGAGACCCAGTACTTC. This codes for CASSSDSGETQYF.

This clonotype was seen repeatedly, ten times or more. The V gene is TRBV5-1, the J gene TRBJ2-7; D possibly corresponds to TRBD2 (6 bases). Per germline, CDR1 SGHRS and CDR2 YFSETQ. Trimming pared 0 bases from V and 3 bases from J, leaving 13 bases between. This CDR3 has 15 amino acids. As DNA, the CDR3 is TGCGCCAGCAGCTTGGTTCGACTAGATGGCTACGAGCAGTACTTC. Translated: CASSLVRLDGYEQYF. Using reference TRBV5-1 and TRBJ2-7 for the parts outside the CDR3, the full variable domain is KAGVTQTPRYLIKTRGQQVTLSCSPISGHRSVSWYQQTPGQGLQFLFEYFSETQRNKGNFPGRFSGRQFSNSRSEMNVSTLELGDSALYLCASSLVRLDGYEQYFGPGTRLTVT.

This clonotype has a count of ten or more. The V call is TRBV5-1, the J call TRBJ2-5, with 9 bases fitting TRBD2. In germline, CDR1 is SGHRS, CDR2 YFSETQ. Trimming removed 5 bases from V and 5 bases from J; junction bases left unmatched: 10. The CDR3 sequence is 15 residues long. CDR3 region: CASRASSGRLETQYF. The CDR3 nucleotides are TGCGCCAGCAGAGCGAGTAGCGGGAGATTGGAGACCCAGTACTTC.

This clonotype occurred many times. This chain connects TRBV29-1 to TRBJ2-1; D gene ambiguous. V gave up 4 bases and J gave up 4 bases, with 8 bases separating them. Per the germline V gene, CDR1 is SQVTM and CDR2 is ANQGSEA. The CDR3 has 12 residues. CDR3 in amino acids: CSVVRQYNEQFF. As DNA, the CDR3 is TGCAGCGTTGTACGGCAATACAATGAGCAGTTCTTC.

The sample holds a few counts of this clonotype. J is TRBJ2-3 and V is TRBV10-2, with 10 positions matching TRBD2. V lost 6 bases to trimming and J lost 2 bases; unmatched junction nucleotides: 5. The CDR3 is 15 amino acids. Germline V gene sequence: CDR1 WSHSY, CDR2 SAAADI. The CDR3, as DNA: TGCGCCAGCAGGCGTCTAGCGGGAGACACAGATACGCAGTATTTT. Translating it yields CASRRLAGDTDTQYF.

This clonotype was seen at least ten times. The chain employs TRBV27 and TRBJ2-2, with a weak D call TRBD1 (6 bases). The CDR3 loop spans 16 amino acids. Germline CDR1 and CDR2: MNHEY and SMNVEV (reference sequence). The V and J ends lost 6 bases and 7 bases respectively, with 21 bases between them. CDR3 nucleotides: TGTGCCAGCAGCAAGCTCCCGGGACAAGTACTCGGGGAGCTGTTTTTT. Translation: CASSKLPGQVLGELFF.

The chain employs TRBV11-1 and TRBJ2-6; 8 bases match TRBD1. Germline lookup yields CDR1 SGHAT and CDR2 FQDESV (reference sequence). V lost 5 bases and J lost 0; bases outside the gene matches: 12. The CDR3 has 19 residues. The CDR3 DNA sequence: TGTGCCAGCAGCCCCCCCCCGGGACAGGCACACTCTGGGGCCAACGTCCTGACTTTC. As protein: CASSPPPGQAHSGANVLTF. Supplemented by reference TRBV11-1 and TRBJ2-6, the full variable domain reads EAEVAQSPRYKITEKSQAVAFWCDPISGHATLYWYRQILGQGPELLVQFQDESVVDDSQLPKDRFSAERLKGVDSTLKIQPAELGDSAMYLCASSPPPGQAHSGANVLTFGAGSRLTVL.